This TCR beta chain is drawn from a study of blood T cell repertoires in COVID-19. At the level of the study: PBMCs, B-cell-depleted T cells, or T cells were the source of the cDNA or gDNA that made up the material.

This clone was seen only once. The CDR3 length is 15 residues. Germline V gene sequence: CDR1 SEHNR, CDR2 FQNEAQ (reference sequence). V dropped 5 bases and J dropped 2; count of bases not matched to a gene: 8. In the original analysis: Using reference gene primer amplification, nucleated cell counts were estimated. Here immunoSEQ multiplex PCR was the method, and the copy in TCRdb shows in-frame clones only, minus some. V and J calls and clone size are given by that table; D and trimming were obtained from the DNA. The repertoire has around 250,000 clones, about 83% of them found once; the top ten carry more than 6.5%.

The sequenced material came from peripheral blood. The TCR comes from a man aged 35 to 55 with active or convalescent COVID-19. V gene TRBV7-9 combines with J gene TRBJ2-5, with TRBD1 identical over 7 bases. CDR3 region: CASSGSLTGQETQYF. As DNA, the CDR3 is TGTGCCAGCAGCGGGTCCCTGACAGGGCAAGAGACCCAGTACTTC.